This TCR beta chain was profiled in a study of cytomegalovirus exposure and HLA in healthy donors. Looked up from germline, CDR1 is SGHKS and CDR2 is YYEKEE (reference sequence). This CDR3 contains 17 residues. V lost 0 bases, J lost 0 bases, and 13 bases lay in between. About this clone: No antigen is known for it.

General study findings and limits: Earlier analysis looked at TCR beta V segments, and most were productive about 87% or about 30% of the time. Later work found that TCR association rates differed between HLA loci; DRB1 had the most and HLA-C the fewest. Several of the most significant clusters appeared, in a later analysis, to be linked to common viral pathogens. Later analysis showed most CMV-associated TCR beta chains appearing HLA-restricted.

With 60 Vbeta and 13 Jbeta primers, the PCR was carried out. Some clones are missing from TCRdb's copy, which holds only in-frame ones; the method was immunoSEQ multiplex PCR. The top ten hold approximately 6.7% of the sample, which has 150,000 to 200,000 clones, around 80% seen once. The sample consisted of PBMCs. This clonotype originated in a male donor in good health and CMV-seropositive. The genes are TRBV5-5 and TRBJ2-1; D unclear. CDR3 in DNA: TGTGCCAGCAGCTTGGGTCGGCGGCCTAGCTCCTACAATGAGCAGTTCTTC. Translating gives CASSLGRRPSSYNEQFF.